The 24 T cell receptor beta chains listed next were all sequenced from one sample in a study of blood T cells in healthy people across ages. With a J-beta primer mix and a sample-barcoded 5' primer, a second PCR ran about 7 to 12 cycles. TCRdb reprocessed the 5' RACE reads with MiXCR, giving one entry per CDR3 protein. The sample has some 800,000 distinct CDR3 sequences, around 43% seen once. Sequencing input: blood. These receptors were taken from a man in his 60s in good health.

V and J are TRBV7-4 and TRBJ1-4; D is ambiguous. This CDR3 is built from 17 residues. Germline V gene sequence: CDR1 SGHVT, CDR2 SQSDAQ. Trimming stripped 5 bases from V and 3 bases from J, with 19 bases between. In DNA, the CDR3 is TGTGCCAGCAGCCTCACCGGCTTAGGAATTGCTAATGAAAAACTGTTTTTT. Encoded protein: CASSLTGLGIANEKLFF.

Here the CDR3 reads CASSQTGGIQETQYF. The CDR3 bases are TGTGCCAGCAGCCAGACAGGAGGAATACAAGAGACCCAGTACTTC. The chain couples TRBV3-1 to TRBJ2-4, with D perhaps matching TRBD1 (6 bases). Gene TRBJ2-5 matches the end of the DNA better, so the J call may be wrong. The germline CDR1 and CDR2 sequences are LGHDT and YNNKEL (reference sequence). The CDR3 is made up of 15 amino acids.

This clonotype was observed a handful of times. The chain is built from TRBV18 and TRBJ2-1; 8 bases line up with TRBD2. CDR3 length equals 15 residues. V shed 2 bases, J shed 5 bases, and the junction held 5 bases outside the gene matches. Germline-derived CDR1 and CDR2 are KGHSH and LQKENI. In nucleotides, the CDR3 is TGTGCCAGCTCACCAGCGGGGGGATACGACAATGAGCAGTTCTTC. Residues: CASSPAGGYDNEQFF. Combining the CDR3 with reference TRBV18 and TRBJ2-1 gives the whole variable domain NAGVMQNPRHLVRRRGQEARLRCSPMKGHSHVYWYRQLPEEGLKFMVYLQKENIIDESGMPKERFSAEFPKEGPSILRIQQVVRGDSAAYFCASSPAGGYDNEQFFGPGTRLTVL.

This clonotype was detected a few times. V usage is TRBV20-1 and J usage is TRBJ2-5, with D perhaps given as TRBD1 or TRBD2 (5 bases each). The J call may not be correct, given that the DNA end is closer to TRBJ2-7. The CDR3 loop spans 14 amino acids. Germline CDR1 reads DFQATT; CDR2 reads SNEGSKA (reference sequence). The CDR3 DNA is TGCAGTGCTAGAGTCAGGGACCGGTATCCCGAGCAGTACTTC. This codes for CSARVRDRYPEQYF.

The CDR3, as DNA: TGCGCCAGCAGCCCCGGGACAGATAACGGGGAGCTGTTTTTT. Its translation: CASSPGTDNGELFF. The genes are TRBV5-1 and TRBJ2-2; 7 nucleotides match TRBD1. Germline V gene sequence: CDR1 SGHRS, CDR2 YFSETQ. CDR3 length equals 14 residues. V was clipped by 4 bases and J by 7 bases; unmatched bases: 7.

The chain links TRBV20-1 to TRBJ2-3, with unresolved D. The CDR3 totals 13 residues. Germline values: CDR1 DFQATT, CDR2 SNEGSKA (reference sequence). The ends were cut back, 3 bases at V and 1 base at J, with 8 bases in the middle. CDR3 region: CSARGQGTDTQYF. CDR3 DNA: TGCAGTGCTAGGGGCCAGGGCACAGATACGCAGTATTTT.

CDR3 protein: CASSPCDREQYF. CDR3 bases: TGTGCCAGCAGCCCCTGTGACAGAGAGCAGTACTTC. This chain uses TRBV12-1 with TRBJ2-7; the table calls TRBD1, which could not be checked here. TRBV12-1 is described as a pseudogene. The CDR3 length is 12 residues.

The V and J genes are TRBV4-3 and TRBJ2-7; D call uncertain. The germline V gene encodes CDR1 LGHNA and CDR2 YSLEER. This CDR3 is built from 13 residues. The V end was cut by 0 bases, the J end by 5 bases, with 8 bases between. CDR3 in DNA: TGCGCCAGCAGCCAAGACTTACGAGACGAGCAGTACTTC. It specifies CASSQDLRDEQYF.

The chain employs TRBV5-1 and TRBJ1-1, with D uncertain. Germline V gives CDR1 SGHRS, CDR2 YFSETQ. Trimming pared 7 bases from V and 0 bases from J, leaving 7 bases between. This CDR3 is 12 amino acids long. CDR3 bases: TGCGCCAGCGGACCTATGAACACTGAAGCTTTCTTT. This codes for CASGPMNTEAFF.

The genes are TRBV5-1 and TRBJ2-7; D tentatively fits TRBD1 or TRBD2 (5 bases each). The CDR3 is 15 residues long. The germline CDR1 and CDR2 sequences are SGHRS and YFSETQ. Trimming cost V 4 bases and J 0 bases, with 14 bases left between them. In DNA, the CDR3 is TGCGCCAGCAGCATCCGGGACGGATCCTCCTACGAGCAGTACTTC. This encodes CASSIRDGSSYEQYF.

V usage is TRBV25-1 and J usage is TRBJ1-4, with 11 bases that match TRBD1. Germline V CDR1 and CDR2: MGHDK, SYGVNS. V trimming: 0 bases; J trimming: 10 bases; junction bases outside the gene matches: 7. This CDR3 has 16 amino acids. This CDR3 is CASSEYSGQGEGKLFF. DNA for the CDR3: TGTGCCAGCAGTGAATATTCGGGACAGGGGGAAGGAAAACTGTTTTTT. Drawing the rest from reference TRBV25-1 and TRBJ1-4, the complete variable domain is EADIYQTPRYLVIGTGKKITLECSQTMGHDKMYWYQQDPGMELHLIHYSYGVNSTEKGDLSSESTVSRIRTEHFPLTLESARPSHTSQYLCASSEYSGQGEGKLFFGSGTQLSVL.

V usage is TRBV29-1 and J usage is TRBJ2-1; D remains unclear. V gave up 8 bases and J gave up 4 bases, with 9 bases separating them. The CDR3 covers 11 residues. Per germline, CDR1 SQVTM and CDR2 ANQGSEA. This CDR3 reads CSLTSYNEQFF. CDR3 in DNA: TGCAGCCTGACAAGTTACAATGAGCAGTTCTTC.

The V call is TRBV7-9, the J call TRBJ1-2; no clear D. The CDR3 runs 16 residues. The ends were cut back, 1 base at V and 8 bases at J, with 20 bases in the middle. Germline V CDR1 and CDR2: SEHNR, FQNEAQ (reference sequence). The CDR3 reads CASSLEPRTPVGGYTF. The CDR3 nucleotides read TGTGCCAGCAGCTTAGAACCTAGGACCCCAGTTGGGGGCTACACCTTC.

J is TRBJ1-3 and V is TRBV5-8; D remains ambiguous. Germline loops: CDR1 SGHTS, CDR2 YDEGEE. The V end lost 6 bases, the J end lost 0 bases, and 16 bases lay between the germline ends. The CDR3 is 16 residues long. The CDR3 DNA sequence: TGTGCCAGCAAGAAAGAAAAAACCAACTCTGGAAACACCATATATTTT. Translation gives CASKKEKTNSGNTIYF.

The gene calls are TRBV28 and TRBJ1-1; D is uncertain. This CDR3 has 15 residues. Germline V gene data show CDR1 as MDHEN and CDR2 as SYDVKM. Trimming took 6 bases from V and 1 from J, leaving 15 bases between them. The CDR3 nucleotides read TGTGCCAGCAGGGCTTCTGGCAGGTCGAACACTGAAGCTTTCTTT. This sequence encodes CASRASGRSNTEAFF. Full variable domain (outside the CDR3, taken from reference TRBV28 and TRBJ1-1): DVKVTQSSRYLVKRTGEKVFLECVQDMDHENMFWYRQDPGLGLRLIYFSYDVKMKEKGDIPEGYSVSREKKERFSLILESASTNQTSMYLCASRASGRSNTEAFFGQGTRLTVV.

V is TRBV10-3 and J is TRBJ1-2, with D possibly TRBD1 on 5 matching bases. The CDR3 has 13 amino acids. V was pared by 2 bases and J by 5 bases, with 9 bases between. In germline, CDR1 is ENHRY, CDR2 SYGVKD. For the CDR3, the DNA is TGTGCCATCAGTGAGGGACGGGGGTATGGCTACACCTTC. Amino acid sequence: CAISEGRGYGYTF.

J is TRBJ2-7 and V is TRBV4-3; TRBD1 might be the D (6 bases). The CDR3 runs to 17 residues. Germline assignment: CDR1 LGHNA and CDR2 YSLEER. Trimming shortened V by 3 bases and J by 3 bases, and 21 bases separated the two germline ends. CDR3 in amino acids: CASSQDTNSGHLYEQYF. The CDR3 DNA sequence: TGCGCCAGCAGCCAGGATACCAACTCGGGACACCTCTACGAGCAGTACTTC.

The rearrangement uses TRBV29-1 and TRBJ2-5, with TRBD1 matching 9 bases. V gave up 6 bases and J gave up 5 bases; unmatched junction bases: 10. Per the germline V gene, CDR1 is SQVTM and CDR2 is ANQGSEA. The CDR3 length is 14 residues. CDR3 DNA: TGCAGCGTAGACTCCGGGACAGGGACCGAGACCCAGTACTTC. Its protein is CSVDSGTGTETQYF.

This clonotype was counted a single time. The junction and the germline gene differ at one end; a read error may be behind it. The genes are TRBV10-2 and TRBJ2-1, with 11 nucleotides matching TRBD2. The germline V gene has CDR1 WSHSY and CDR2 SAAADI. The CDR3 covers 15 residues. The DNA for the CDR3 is TGCGCCAGCAGACCACTAGCGGGGGAGTACAGTGAGCAGTTCTTC. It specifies CASRPLAGEYSEQFF.

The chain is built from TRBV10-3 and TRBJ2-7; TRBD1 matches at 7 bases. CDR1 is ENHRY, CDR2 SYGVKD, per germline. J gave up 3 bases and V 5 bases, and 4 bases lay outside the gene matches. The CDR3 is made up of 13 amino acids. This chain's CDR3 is CAISPDRNYEQYF. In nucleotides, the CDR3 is TGTGCCATCAGTCCGGACAGGAACTACGAGCAGTACTTC.

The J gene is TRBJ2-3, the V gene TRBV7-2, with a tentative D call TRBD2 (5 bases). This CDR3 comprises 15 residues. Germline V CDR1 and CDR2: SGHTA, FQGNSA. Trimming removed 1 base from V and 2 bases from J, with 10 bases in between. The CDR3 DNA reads TGTGCCAGCAGCTTAGTTCGGGGATTCACAGATACGCAGTATTTT. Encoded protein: CASSLVRGFTDTQYF. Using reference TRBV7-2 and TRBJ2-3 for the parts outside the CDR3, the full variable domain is GAGVSQSPSNKVTEKGKDVELRCDPISGHTALYWYRQSLGQGLEFLIYFQGNSAPDKSGLPSDRFSAERTGGSVSTLTIQRTQQEDSAVYLCASSLVRGFTDTQYFGPGTRLTVL.

DNA of the CDR3: TGCAGCGTTTGGACTAGCGGGGGGGGCGGTGAGCAGTTCTTC. Protein: CSVWTSGGGGEQFF. The J gene is TRBJ2-1, the V gene TRBV29-1; TRBD2 matches at 15 bases. The CDR3 loop spans 14 amino acids. V lost 5 bases, J lost 9 bases, and 5 bases stayed unmatched. Germline-derived CDR1 and CDR2 are SQVTM and ANQGSEA.

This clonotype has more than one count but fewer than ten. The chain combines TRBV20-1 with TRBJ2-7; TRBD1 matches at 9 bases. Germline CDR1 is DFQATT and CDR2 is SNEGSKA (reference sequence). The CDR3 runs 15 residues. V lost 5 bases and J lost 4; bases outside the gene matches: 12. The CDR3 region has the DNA TGCAGTGCTTTCAATGATCCGGGACAGGGTTACGAGCAGTACTTC. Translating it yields CSAFNDPGQGYEQYF.

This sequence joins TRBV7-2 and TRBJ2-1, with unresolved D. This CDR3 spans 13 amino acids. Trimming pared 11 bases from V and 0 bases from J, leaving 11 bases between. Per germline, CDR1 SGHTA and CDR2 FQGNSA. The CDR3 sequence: CAGKPYSYNEQFF. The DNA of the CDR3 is TGTGCCGGGAAGCCATACTCCTACAATGAGCAGTTCTTC.